Below, 13 T cell receptor beta chains from the same sample are listed, as sequenced in a study of T cells in Graves' hyperthyroidism and ophthalmopathy. Amplification of TCR beta CDR3 regions used RNA as the template. With the HTBI primer set, the TCR CDR3 went through a first round of RT-PCR. MiXCR, run by TCRdb on the multiplex PCR reads, gives a single entry per CDR3 protein. The sample lists a few hundred thousand distinct CDR3 sequences; approximately 15% were seen once. Sequenced: blood. The origin of the receptors is a woman aged 18-30 years with Graves' hyperthyroidism.

This clonotype was observed many times. The chain couples TRBV6-2 or TRBV6-3 to TRBJ1-5, with 10 bases fitting TRBD1. Unmatched junction bases numbered 7, after V lost 6 bases and J lost 5 bases. This CDR3 has 15 amino acids. Looked up from germline, CDR1 is MNHEY and CDR2 is SVGEGT. DNA of the CDR3: TGTGCCAGCAGCAAGACAGGGGGCGGGGATCAGCCCCAGCATTTT. Translation gives CASSKTGGGDQPQHF.

Ten or more counts support this clonotype. The chain combines TRBV5-1 with TRBJ1-4; tentatively, D is TRBD1 (6 bases). Germline loops: CDR1 SGHRS, CDR2 YFSETQ. V shed 4 bases and J shed 4 bases, with 14 bases lying between them. This CDR3 contains 15 residues. The chain's CDR3 is CASSRSRDNNEKLFF. CDR3 coding DNA: TGCGCCAGCAGCAGATCGAGGGACAATAATGAAAAACTGTTTTTT.

The genes are TRBV20-1 and TRBJ2-1, with 13 nucleotides matching TRBD2. The CDR3 has 15 amino acids. Germline V gives CDR1 DFQATT, CDR2 SNEGSKA (reference sequence). V dropped 0 bases and J dropped 7; count of bases not matched to a gene: 3. CDR3 protein: CSARDTSGGGNEQFF. In DNA form, the CDR3 reads TGCAGTGCTAGAGATACTAGCGGGGGGGGTAATGAGCAGTTCTTC.

This clonotype was counted at least ten times. The CDR3 loop reads CSAIAGWGHYEQYF. CDR3 nucleotides: TGCAGTGCCATTGCAGGGTGGGGACACTACGAGCAGTACTTC. The V and J genes are TRBV20-1 and TRBJ2-7; D is possibly TRBD1 (6 bases). Trimming took 6 bases from V and 3 from J, leaving 18 bases between them. The length of the CDR3 is 14 residues. Germline V gene data show CDR1 as DFQATT and CDR2 as SNEGSKA (reference sequence).

This clonotype was seen ten or more times. The chain employs TRBV6-1 and TRBJ2-7, with D possibly matching TRBD1 (6 bases). The CDR3 has 15 amino acids. V was trimmed by 6 bases and J by 0 bases, leaving 15 bases between them. Germline V gene lookup returns CDR1 MNHNS and CDR2 SASEGT. CDR3 residues: CASSPRGGTSYEQYF. CDR3 bases: TGTGCCAGCAGCCCCCGAGGGGGAACCTCCTACGAGCAGTACTTC.

This clonotype was counted between two and nine times. J is TRBJ1-5 and V is TRBV19, with 7 bases fitting TRBD1. CDR1 and CDR2 from the germline V gene are LNHDA and SQIVND (reference sequence). With V trimmed by 5 bases and J by 4 bases, 8 bases remained unmatched. The CDR3 totals 15 residues. The CDR3 reads CASSSTGTANQPQHF. The CDR3 DNA follows: TGTGCCAGTAGTTCGACCGGGACAGCTAATCAGCCCCAGCATTTT. Filled out from reference TRBV19 and TRBJ1-5, the complete variable domain reads DGGITQSPKYLFRKEGQNVTLSCEQNLNHDAMYWYRQDPGQGLRLIYYSQIVNDFQKGDIAEGYSVSREKKESFPLTVTSAQKNPTAFYLCASSSTGTANQPQHFGDGTRLSIL.

The table lists this clonotype with many counts. This chain joins TRBV18 and TRBJ1-1, with D possibly matching TRBD1 (6 bases). V lost 3 bases, J lost 4 bases, and 18 bases lay in between. CDR1 is KGHSH, CDR2 LQKENI, per germline. This CDR3 comprises 16 residues. The CDR3 sequence is CASSPDGTPVGTEAFF. The CDR3 DNA follows: TGTGCCAGCTCACCCGACGGGACACCCGTGGGCACTGAAGCTTTCTTT.

The V gene is TRBV19, the J gene TRBJ2-5, with D perhaps assigned TRBD1 or TRBD2 (6 bases each). This CDR3 spans 14 amino acids. Between the trimmed V and J ends, which lost 2 bases and 4 bases, there was a span of 11 bases. Per the germline V gene, CDR1 is LNHDA and CDR2 is SQIVND (reference sequence). The CDR3 DNA sequence: TGTGCCAGTAGTATACTCGGGGGCGGAGAGACCCAGTACTTC. This codes for CASSILGGGETQYF.

The sample holds many counts of this clonotype. The genes are TRBV28 and TRBJ2-5; D is perhaps TRBD1 or TRBD2 (5 bases each). The germline V gene has CDR1 MDHEN and CDR2 SYDVKM. The CDR3 is made up of 13 amino acids. Trimming took off 6 bases at V and 0 bases at J, with 8 bases between the two ends. CDR3 in DNA: TGTGCCAGCAGAGGGACCTACCAAGAGACCCAGTACTTC. Translating gives CASRGTYQETQYF.

This clonotype was seen repeatedly, ten times or more. The chain is built from TRBV11-3 and TRBJ2-1; TRBD1 matches at 11 bases. The CDR3 extends over 14 amino acids. Germline V gives CDR1 SGHNT, CDR2 YENEEA. Trimming at V came to 5 bases and at J to 8 bases, leaving 5 bases not matched to a gene. Here the CDR3 DNA reads TGTGCCAGCAGCCGGGACAGGGGGTCGCATGAGCAGTTCTTC. Translated: CASSRDRGSHEQFF.

The chain is built from TRBV28 and TRBJ2-7, with D perhaps matching TRBD2 (6 bases). The germline V gene encodes CDR1 MDHEN and CDR2 SYDVKM. With 6 bases removed from V and 0 bases from J, the gap between germline ends came to 18 bases. There are 16 residues in the CDR3. The CDR3: CASSSTGLLISYEQYF. The CDR3 region has the DNA TGTGCCAGCAGCTCGACGGGACTCCTGATCTCCTACGAGCAGTACTTC.

This clonotype was seen many times. This chain connects TRBV5-1 to TRBJ2-1; 8 nucleotides align to TRBD2. V shed 2 bases and J 8 bases; nucleotides not matched to a gene: 9. Per germline, CDR1 SGHRS and CDR2 YFSETQ. The CDR3 runs to 15 residues. CDR3 nucleotide sequence: TGCGCCAGCAGCTTAGGTAGCGGGATCGTAGATGAGCAGTTCTTC. It encodes CASSLGSGIVDEQFF.

The V call is TRBV4-1, the J call TRBJ2-5, with D hard to call. CDR1 is MGHRA and CDR2 is YSYEKL in the germline V gene. There are 14 residues in the CDR3. Deletions cut 0 bases from V and 2 bases from J, with 7 bases between. CDR3 loop: CASSQESDQETQYF. CDR3 nucleotides: TGCGCCAGCAGCCAAGAGTCAGATCAAGAGACCCAGTACTTC.